The following is a T cell receptor beta chain sequence with its context. The antigen is not known. This specimen belongs to a study of shared clonotypes between healthy human individuals. Trimming shortened V by 8 bases and J by 2 bases, and 12 bases separated the two germline ends. The CDR3 has 12 residues. Germline CDR1 and CDR2: GTSNPN and SVGIG (reference sequence). In the original workflow: Junction-only sequences without quality scores came from ImmunoSEQ, so filtering differed. Produced via immunoSEQ multiplex PCR; TCRdb's table is partial and in-frame only. V, J and clone size are those of that table, while D and trimming were read from the DNA. The data show roughly 1,600,000 clones, with approximately 98.5% seen just once and approximately 0.4% held by the top ten. Study-wide results and caveats: Several donors held about 5% of naive CD4 clonotypes in common. Clonotype sharing across donors was expected to vary with sequencing depth. Across subsets, estimated richness was generally greater for naive than for memory populations.

J is TRBJ1-1 and V is TRBV30, with a possible D match to TRBD1 (5 bases). This receptor was taken from a man younger than 45 in good health. Source material: naive CD4+ T cells sorted from blood. Sample subset: CD45RA+ positively selected. The CDR3 coding sequence is TGTGCCAGAGTGAGGGGTAACACTGAAGCTTTCTTT. Encoded protein: CARVRGNTEAFF.